What follows are 30 T cell receptor beta chains derived from one specimen sequenced in a study of blood T cell repertoires in COVID-19. The protocol was immunoSEQ multiplex PCR, while the TCRdb copy is restricted to in-frame clones and leaves out a portion. The table lists about 190,000 clones, around 84% of them singletons. The sample comprised peripheral blood. The origin of the receptors is a man between 25 and 39 years old with active or convalescent COVID-19.

Points on this clone: One end of the junction fails to match germline, which may point to a read error. The chain is built from TRBV6-5 and TRBJ1-5; 9 bases line up with TRBD1. The CDR3 contains 14 residues. The germline CDR1 and CDR2 sequences are MNHEY and SVGAGI. The CDR3 region is CASCRDRDNQSQHF. The CDR3 DNA reads TGTGCCAGCTGCCGGGACAGGGACAATCAGTCCCAGCATTTT.

This chain connects TRBV3-1 (or the pseudogene TRBV3-2) to TRBJ2-3; D might be TRBD2 (5 bases). Germline V CDR1 and CDR2: LGHDT, YNNKEL (reference sequence). Trimming pared 4 bases from V and 10 bases from J, leaving 12 bases between. The CDR3 has 12 residues. The CDR3 spells CASSPTRFAQYF. The CDR3 DNA reads as TGTGCCAGCAGCCCCACTAGATTTGCGCAGTATTTT.

The J gene is TRBJ2-1, the V gene TRBV5-1; maybe TRBD2 (6 bases). CDR1 is SGHRS and CDR2 is YFSETQ in the germline V gene. This CDR3 region has 14 residues. Trimming stripped 0 bases from V and 7 bases from J, with 11 bases between. The DNA of the CDR3 is TGCGCCAGCAGCTTGGCCTCGGGGAGGAATGAGCAGTTCTTC. This encodes CASSLASGRNEQFF.

V is TRBV19 and J is TRBJ2-5, with TRBD1 as a possible D gene (6 bases). The CDR3 length is 14 residues. CDR1 is LNHDA and CDR2 is SQIVND in the germline V gene (reference sequence). The V end was cut by 3 bases, the J end by 5 bases, with 13 bases between. This CDR3 reads CASSMVTGKETQYF. The DNA of the CDR3 is TGTGCCAGTAGTATGGTAACAGGGAAGGAGACCCAGTACTTC.

The CDR3 region has the DNA TGTGCCAGCAGCCCAGGGGCGCCTGGAAACACCATATATTTT. Amino acid sequence: CASSPGAPGNTIYF. This chain connects TRBV28 to TRBJ1-3; TRBD1 might be the D (6 bases). Trimming cost V 6 bases and J 2 bases, with 11 bases left between them. CDR1 and CDR2 (germline): MDHEN, SYDVKM. This CDR3 has 14 amino acids.

The chain recombines TRBV3-1 (or the pseudogene TRBV3-2) with TRBJ1-3, with D uncertain. CDR3 size: 15 residues. CDR1 and CDR2 from the germline V gene are LGHDT and YNNKEL (reference sequence). V was cut by 1 base and J by 1 base, with 8 bases left in between. The CDR3 is CASSQVSGSGNTIYF. CDR3 nucleotides: TGTGCCAGCAGCCAAGTCTCGGGTTCTGGAAACACCATATATTTT.

In nucleotides, the CDR3 is TGTGCCAGCAGTCACGGGACAAGGGTTTCCTATGGCTACACCTTC. The encoded protein is CASSHGTRVSYGYTF. The chain has TRBV6-5 and TRBJ1-2, with a possible D match to TRBD1 (6 bases). CDR3 length: 15 amino acids. Germline V gives CDR1 MNHEY, CDR2 SVGAGI. The V and J ends lost 5 bases and 4 bases respectively, with 17 bases between them.

This clone was counted a single time. This rearrangement joins TRBV4-1 to TRBJ2-1, with TRBD2 matching 8 bases. Trimming at V came to 0 bases and at J to 7 bases, leaving 11 bases not matched to a gene. The length of the CDR3 is 17 residues. Germline values: CDR1 MGHRA, CDR2 YSYEKL. CDR3 nucleotide sequence: TGCGCCAGCAGCCAAGATTCAAGGACGGGGGGGCCGAATGAGCAGTTCTTC. Translation gives CASSQDSRTGGPNEQFF.

This chain uses TRBV7-2 with TRBJ1-5, with D possibly being TRBD1 (5 bases). The CDR3 extends over 15 amino acids. Germline lookup yields CDR1 SGHTA and CDR2 FQGNSA. V was cut by 4 bases and J by 0 bases, with 10 bases left in between. The CDR3 sequence: CASSSGGSSNQPQHF. Written as DNA, the CDR3 is TGTGCCAGCAGCTCCGGGGGGTCTAGCAATCAGCCCCAGCATTTT.

The CDR3 reads CASSLISGNEQFF. The CDR3 DNA sequence: TGTGCCAGCAGCCTAATCAGCGGGAATGAGCAGTTCTTC. The chain has TRBV14 and TRBJ2-1; D possibly corresponds to TRBD2 (6 bases). The CDR3 extends over 13 amino acids. The V gene's germline CDR1 is SGHDN and CDR2 FVKESK. Trimming removed 4 bases from V and 7 bases from J, with 11 bases in between.

This rearrangement joins TRBV30 to TRBJ1-6, with 7 bases matching TRBD1. This CDR3 region has 15 residues. V gave up 0 bases and J gave up 2 bases; unmatched junction bases: 1. Per germline, CDR1 GTSNPN and CDR2 SVGIG (reference sequence). This chain's CDR3 is CAWSVGGAYNSPLHF. The CDR3 DNA reads as TGTGCCTGGAGTGTAGGGGGCGCCTATAATTCACCCCTCCACTTT.

The V call is TRBV30, the J call TRBJ2-2; a possible D gene is TRBD2 (5 bases). V dropped 2 bases and J dropped 4 bases, with 11 bases sitting between them. Germline values: CDR1 GTSNPN, CDR2 SVGIG (reference sequence). This CDR3 is built from 14 residues. CDR3 in amino acids: CAWSIRGGTGELFF. Here the CDR3 DNA reads TGTGCCTGGAGTATCCGAGGAGGCACCGGGGAGCTGTTTTTT. Complete variable domain (other parts from reference TRBV30 and TRBJ2-2): SQTIHQWPATLVQPVGSPLSLECTVEGTSNPNLYWYRQAAGRGLQLLFYSVGIGQISSEVPQNLSASRPQDRQFILSSKKLLLSDSGFYLCAWSIRGGTGELFFGEGSRLTVL.

The V gene is TRBV4-1, the J gene TRBJ1-2; 8 positions match TRBD1. The CDR3 spans 15 residues. In germline, CDR1 is MGHRA, CDR2 YSYEKL. V shed 8 bases, J shed 2 bases, and the junction held 10 bases outside the gene matches. The CDR3 nucleotides read TGCGCCAGCGCTCCAGGGGGCTCGTCCAACTATGGCTACACCTTC. Translating it yields CASAPGGSSNYGYTF.

V is TRBV10-3 and J is TRBJ1-2; tentatively, D is TRBD1 (5 bases). The germline CDR1 and CDR2 sequences are ENHRY and SYGVKD. There are 13 residues in the CDR3. The V gene lost 11 bases and the J gene lost 8 bases, with 21 bases spanning the gap. CDR3 bases: TGTGCCTCTCGAATCGACAGCGCTGTCGGCTACACCTTC. Protein product: CASRIDSAVGYTF.

This chain joins TRBV7-2 and TRBJ1-1; possibly TRBD1 for D (6 bases). This CDR3 has 14 amino acids. Germline V gene lookup returns CDR1 SGHTA and CDR2 FQGNSA. Trimming pared 5 bases from V and 0 bases from J, leaving 10 bases between. The CDR3 region has the DNA TGTGCCAGCAGCGCACACAGGGTGAACACTGAAGCTTTCTTT. Translation gives CASSAHRVNTEAFF.

The chain is built from TRBV7-9 and TRBJ2-6; no clear D gene. This CDR3 is 18 amino acids long. In germline, CDR1 is SEHNR, CDR2 FQNEAQ (reference sequence). The V end lost 5 bases, the J end lost 5 bases, and 22 bases lay between the germline ends. The CDR3 sequence: CASSVGNTMTNRANVLTF. CDR3 coding DNA: TGTGCCAGCAGCGTGGGCAATACCATGACAAATCGGGCCAACGTCCTGACTTTC.

V and J are TRBV7-2 and TRBJ2-2, with 11 bases identical to TRBD2. The CDR3 totals 17 residues. The trim removed 2 bases at V and 4 bases at J, leaving 6 bases unmatched. CDR1 SGHTA and CDR2 FQGNSA come from the germline V gene. The DNA of the CDR3 is TGTGCCAGCAGCTTAACCGGGACTAGCGGATCCACCGGGGAGCTGTTTTTT. The encoded protein is CASSLTGTSGSTGELFF. Looking up the rest from reference TRBV7-2 and TRBJ2-2 gives the full variable domain: GAGVSQSPSNKVTEKGKDVELRCDPISGHTALYWYRQSLGQGLEFLIYFQGNSAPDKSGLPSDRFSAERTGGSVSTLTIQRTQQEDSAVYLCASSLTGTSGSTGELFFGEGSRLTVL.

The chain combines TRBV6-9 with TRBJ1-4; TRBD1 matches 10 bases. Per germline, CDR1 MNHGY and CDR2 SVAAGI. The junction had 21 bases not matched to a gene; V was cut back by 7 bases and J by 7 bases. CDR3 length: 19 amino acids. CDR3 residues: CASTYGLPGQGLGVEKLFF. CDR3 DNA: TGTGCCAGCACCTATGGGCTACCGGGACAGGGGCTGGGTGTTGAAAAACTGTTTTTT.

The table lists this clone with a few counts. The chain is built from TRBV2 and TRBJ1-1, with 7 bases fitting TRBD1. The CDR3 extends over 14 amino acids. V shed 4 bases, J shed 1 base, and the junction held 3 bases outside the gene matches. From germline, CDR1 is SNHLY and CDR2 FYNNEI. The CDR3 sequence is CASSAGTANTEAFF. For the CDR3, the DNA is TGTGCCAGCAGTGCGGGGACAGCGAACACTGAAGCTTTCTTT.

V is TRBV6-5 and J is TRBJ2-2; D remains unclear. Trimming shortened V by 2 bases and J by 1 base, and 8 bases separated the two germline ends. Germline assignment: CDR1 MNHEY and CDR2 SVGAGI. CDR3 length: 15 residues. The CDR3 DNA reads as TGTGCCAGCAGTTACGGGTCAGGGAACACCGGGGAGCTGTTTTTT. This sequence encodes CASSYGSGNTGELFF.

The chain joins TRBV6-2 or TRBV6-3 to TRBJ2-3; TRBD2 agrees at 13 bases. This CDR3 region has 17 residues. With 6 bases clipped from V and 5 bases from J, the junction kept 11 bases outside the gene matches. Germline V gene lookup returns CDR1 MNHEY and CDR2 SVGEGT. CDR3 sequence: CASSRRTSGRSGDTQYF. In DNA form, the CDR3 reads TGTGCCAGCAGCCGAAGGACTAGCGGGAGATCGGGAGATACGCAGTATTTT.

This clone was recorded only once. The chain uses TRBV7-8 and TRBJ1-2; 10 positions agree with TRBD1. After removal of 5 bases from V and 4 bases from J, the junction contained 7 bases not matched to a gene. The CDR3 covers 15 residues. Germline lookup yields CDR1 SGHVS and CDR2 FQNEAQ. CDR3 DNA sequence: TGTGCCAGCAGCCCCGGGGGGACAGGGGTCTATGGCTACACCTTC. Its protein product is CASSPGGTGVYGYTF.

The CDR3 DNA sequence: TGTGCCAGCAGTTACTCAGGGGCCTACGAAAACACCATATATTTT. It yields the protein CASSYSGAYENTIYF. The J gene is TRBJ1-3, the V gene TRBV6-2 or TRBV6-3, with D possibly TRBD1 on 5 matching bases. Germline V gene data show CDR1 as MNHEY and CDR2 as SVGEGT. CDR3 length: 15 residues. V lost 0 bases and J 6 bases, leaving 12 bases between the germline ends.

This clone was found a few times. CDR3 nucleotide sequence: TGTGCCAGCAGCAACCCAGGCACAGGGGGCCAATACTTC. It encodes CASSNPGTGGQYF. The chain links TRBV28 to TRBJ2-7; 9 bases agree with TRBD1. The ends lost 6 bases at V and 13 bases at J; junction bases unmatched: 13. The germline V gene encodes CDR1 MDHEN and CDR2 SYDVKM. The CDR3 contains 13 residues. The complete variable domain, with remaining parts taken from reference TRBV28 and TRBJ2-7, reads DVKVTQSSRYLVKRTGEKVFLECVQDMDHENMFWYRQDPGLGLRLIYFSYDVKMKEKGDIPEGYSVSREKKERFSLILESASTNQTSMYLCASSNPGTGGQYFGPGTRLTVT.

The CDR3 here is CASSISPRTSGGTYNEQFF. Here the CDR3 DNA reads TGTGCCAGTAGTATATCACCCAGGACTAGCGGGGGCACCTACAATGAGCAGTTCTTC. The genes are TRBV19 and TRBJ2-1, with 13 positions matching TRBD2. The V and J ends lost 2 bases and 2 bases, in that order; junction bases with no gene match: 9. Germline CDR1 is LNHDA and CDR2 is SQIVND (reference sequence). This CDR3 has 19 residues.

The J gene is TRBJ2-6, the V gene TRBV6-5; D not certain. Per germline, CDR1 MNHEY and CDR2 SVGAGI. Trimming cost V 8 bases and J 1 base, with 3 bases left between them. This CDR3 spans 12 amino acids. The CDR3 sequence is CASSSGANVLTF. The CDR3 DNA is TGTGCCAGCTCATCTGGGGCCAACGTCCTGACTTTC.

The V call is TRBV2, the J call TRBJ1-1; a possible D gene is TRBD1 (6 bases). The CDR3 is 11 residues long. The V end lost 4 bases, the J end lost 10 bases, and 10 bases lay between the germline ends. Germline V lookup: CDR1 SNHLY, CDR2 FYNNEI. The CDR3: CASSVQGGAFF. CDR3 coding DNA: TGTGCCAGCAGTGTACAGGGTGGAGCTTTCTTT.

The V call is TRBV7-9, the J call TRBJ2-7, with TRBD2 matching over 7 bases. Germline V gene lookup returns CDR1 SEHNR and CDR2 FQNEAQ (reference sequence). Germline trimming cut 1 base from V and 6 bases from J; bases unmatched to any gene: 0. This CDR3 is built from 12 residues. CDR3 sequence (DNA): TGTGCCAGCAGCTTAGGCGGGGGCGAGCAGTACGTC. Its protein is CASSLGGGEQYV.

The V gene is TRBV7-9, the J gene TRBJ1-2, with D perhaps matching TRBD1 (5 bases). Germline CDR1 reads SEHNR; CDR2 reads FQNEAQ (reference sequence). CDR3 size: 15 residues. The V end was cut by 5 bases, the J end by 8 bases, with 21 bases between. The CDR3 bases are TGTGCCAGCAGCAGGCGGGACGGGCCGACACGGGGCTACACCTTC. This sequence encodes CASSRRDGPTRGYTF.

The chain is built from TRBV12-5 and TRBJ2-7; no reliable D call. Trimming stripped 7 bases from V and 2 bases from J, with 6 bases between. The CDR3 length is 11 residues. Germline V lookup: CDR1 LGHNT, CDR2 FRNRAP. The chain's CDR3 is CASASAYEQYF. CDR3 sequence (DNA): TGTGCTAGTGCCTCCGCCTACGAGCAGTACTTC.